This TCR beta chain was retrieved from a study of shared clonotypes between healthy human individuals. Study outcomes and limitations: Deeper or shallower sequencing was expected to change how clonotypes are shared among donors.

Original data processing: Quality scores were absent from the junction-only immunoSEQ sequences, so filtering differed. Assay used: immunoSEQ multiplex PCR; TCRdb lists only in-frame clones, some missing. The V and J calls and clone size were taken over from that table, and D and trimming were inferred from the DNA. The table includes 700,000 or so clones, 55% to 75% detected once. A note on this clone: What it binds is unknown.

The investigators split CD4+ cells into a CD45RA+ naive subset and a CD45RA-negative memory subset. The CDR3 covers 14 residues. The ends were cut back, 5 bases at V and 2 bases at J, with 13 bases in the middle. The germline gives CDR1 SGHTA, CDR2 FQGNSA. V and J are TRBV7-2 and TRBJ2-7; tentative D call: TRBD2 (5 bases). This clonotype was obtained from a woman aged 30 to 39 in good health. The sequenced sample consisted of memory CD4+ T cells sorted from blood. Documented subset: CD45RA-negative fraction. The CDR3 DNA is TGTGCCAGCAGCCGGGGTCAAAACCCCTACGAGCAGTACTTC. Translated: CASSRGQNPYEQYF. Full variable domain (missing parts from reference TRBV7-2 and TRBJ2-7): GAGVSQSPSNKVTEKGKDVELRCDPISGHTALYWYRQSLGQGLEFLIYFQGNSAPDKSGLPSDRFSAERTGGSVSTLTIQRTQQEDSAVYLCASSRGQNPYEQYFGPGTRLTVT.